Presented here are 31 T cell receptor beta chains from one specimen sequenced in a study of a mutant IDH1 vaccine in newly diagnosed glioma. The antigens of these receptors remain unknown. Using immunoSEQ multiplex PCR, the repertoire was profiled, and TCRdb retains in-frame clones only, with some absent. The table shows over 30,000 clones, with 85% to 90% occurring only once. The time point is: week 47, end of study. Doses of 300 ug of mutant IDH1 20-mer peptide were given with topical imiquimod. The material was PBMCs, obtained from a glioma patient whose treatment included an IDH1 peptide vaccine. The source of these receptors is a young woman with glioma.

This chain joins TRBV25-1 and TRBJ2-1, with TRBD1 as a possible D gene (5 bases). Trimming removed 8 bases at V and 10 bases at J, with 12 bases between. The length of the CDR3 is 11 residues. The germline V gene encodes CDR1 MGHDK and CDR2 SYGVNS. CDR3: CASLRAAEQFF. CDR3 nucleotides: TGTGCCAGCCTCAGGGCGGCCGAGCAGTTCTTC.

The CDR3 bases are TGTGCCAGCAGCCAAGATCGGTCAGGGATAACGCCCCAGCATTTT. Its translation: CASSQDRSGITPQHF. The chain combines TRBV4-2 with TRBJ1-5; D perhaps matches TRBD1 (5 bases). The V end was cut by 0 bases, the J end by 9 bases, with 15 bases between. CDR1 LGHNA and CDR2 YNFKEQ come from the germline V gene. The CDR3 totals 15 residues.

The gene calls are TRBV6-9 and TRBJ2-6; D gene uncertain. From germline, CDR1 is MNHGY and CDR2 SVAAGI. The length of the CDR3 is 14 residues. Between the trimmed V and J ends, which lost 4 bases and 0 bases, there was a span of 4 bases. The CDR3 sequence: CASSFDSGANVLTF. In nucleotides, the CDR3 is TGTGCCAGCAGTTTTGACTCTGGGGCCAACGTCCTGACTTTC.

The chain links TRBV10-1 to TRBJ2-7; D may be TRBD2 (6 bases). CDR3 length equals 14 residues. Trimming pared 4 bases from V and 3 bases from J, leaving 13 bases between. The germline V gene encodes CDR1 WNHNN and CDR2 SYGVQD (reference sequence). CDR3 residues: CASSGQGGIYEQYF. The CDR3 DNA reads TGCGCCAGCAGTGGGCAGGGAGGTATCTACGAGCAGTACTTC.

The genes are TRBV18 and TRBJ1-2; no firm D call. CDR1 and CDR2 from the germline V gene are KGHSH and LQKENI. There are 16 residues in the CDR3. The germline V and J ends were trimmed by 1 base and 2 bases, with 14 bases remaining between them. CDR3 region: CASSPRVLSINYGYTF. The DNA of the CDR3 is TGTGCCAGCTCACCACGGGTCCTGTCGATCAACTATGGCTACACCTTC.

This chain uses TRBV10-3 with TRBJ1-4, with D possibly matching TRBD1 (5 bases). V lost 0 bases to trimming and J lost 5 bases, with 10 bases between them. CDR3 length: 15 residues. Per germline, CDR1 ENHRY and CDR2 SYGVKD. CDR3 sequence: CAISESGGTNEKLFF. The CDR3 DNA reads TGTGCCATCAGTGAGTCTGGAGGGACCAATGAAAAACTGTTTTTT.

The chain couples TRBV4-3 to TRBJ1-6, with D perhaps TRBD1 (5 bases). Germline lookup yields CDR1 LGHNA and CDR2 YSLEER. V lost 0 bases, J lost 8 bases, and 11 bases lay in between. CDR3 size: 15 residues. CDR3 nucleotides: TGCGCCAGCAGCCAAGATGGGGGGGTTGATTCACCCCTCCACTTT. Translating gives CASSQDGGVDSPLHF.

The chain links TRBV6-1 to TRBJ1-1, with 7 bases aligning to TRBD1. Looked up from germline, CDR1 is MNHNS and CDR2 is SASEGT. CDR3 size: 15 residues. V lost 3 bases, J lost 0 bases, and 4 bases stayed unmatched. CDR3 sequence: CASSDLGQLNTEAFF. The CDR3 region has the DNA TGTGCCAGCAGTGATCTGGGACAGTTGAACACTGAAGCTTTCTTT.

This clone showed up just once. CDR3 nucleotides: TGTGCCAGCAGCTTTGGCAGAACTAACTATGGCTACACCTTC. Encoded protein: CASSFGRTNYGYTF. V is TRBV5-5 and J is TRBJ1-2; the D is unclear. Germline CDR1 is SGHKS and CDR2 is YYEKEE (reference sequence). The ends were cut back, 2 bases at V and 0 bases at J, with 8 bases in the middle. The CDR3 is 14 amino acids.

In nucleotides, the CDR3 is TGCGCCAGCAGCCAACCCCTTGGGACTAAGGGATCCTACGAGCAGTACTTC. Protein: CASSQPLGTKGSYEQYF. The chain carries TRBV4-1 and TRBJ2-7; 7 bases are shared with TRBD2. CDR1 and CDR2 from the germline V gene are MGHRA and YSYEKL. J was trimmed by 1 base and V by 2 bases; bases with no gene match: 11. This CDR3 contains 17 residues.

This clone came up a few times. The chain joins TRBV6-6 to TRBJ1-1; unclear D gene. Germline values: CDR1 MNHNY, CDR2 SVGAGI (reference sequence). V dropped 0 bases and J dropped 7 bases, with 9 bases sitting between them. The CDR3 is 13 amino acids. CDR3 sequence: CASSYSSSGEAFF. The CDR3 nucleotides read TGTGCCAGCAGTTACTCGTCGAGCGGTGAAGCTTTCTTT.

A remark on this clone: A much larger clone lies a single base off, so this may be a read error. The CDR3 reads CASRGTGTSYEQYF. For the CDR3, the DNA is TGTGCCAGCAGGGGGACAGGGACCTCCTACGAGCAGTACTTC. The V call is TRBV6-1, the J call TRBJ2-7, with 9 bases lining up with TRBD1. V lost 6 bases to trimming and J lost 0 bases; unmatched junction nucleotides: 3. Germline CDR1 is MNHNS and CDR2 is SASEGT. This CDR3 has 14 residues.

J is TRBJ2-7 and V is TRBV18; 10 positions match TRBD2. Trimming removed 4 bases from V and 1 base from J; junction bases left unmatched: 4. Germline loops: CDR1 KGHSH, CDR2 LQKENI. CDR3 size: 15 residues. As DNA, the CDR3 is TGTGCCAGCTCACAAAGGACTAGCGGATCCTACGAGCAGTACTTC. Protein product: CASSQRTSGSYEQYF.

CDR3 coding DNA: TGTGCCTGGAGTGTACAGGAGGCTACCTACGAGCAGTACTTC. Translation: CAWSVQEATYEQYF. The rearrangement joins TRBV30 to TRBJ2-7, with D perhaps assigned TRBD1 or TRBD2 (5 bases each). The germline gives CDR1 GTSNPN, CDR2 SVGIG (reference sequence). This CDR3 comprises 14 residues. Trimming pared 0 bases from V and 2 bases from J, leaving 11 bases between.

The DNA for the CDR3 is TGCGCCAGCAGCCAGTGGGGGATGCACCAGCCCCAGCATTTT. This codes for CASSQWGMHQPQHF. The gene calls are TRBV5-1 and TRBJ1-5; tentatively, D is TRBD1 (5 bases). The CDR3 runs 14 residues. V shed 4 bases and J shed 7 bases, with 15 bases lying between them. Germline loops: CDR1 SGHRS, CDR2 YFSETQ.

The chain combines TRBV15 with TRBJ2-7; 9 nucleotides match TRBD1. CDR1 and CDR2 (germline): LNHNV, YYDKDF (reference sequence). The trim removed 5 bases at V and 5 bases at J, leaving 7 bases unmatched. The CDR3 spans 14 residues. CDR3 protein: CATSHNRGLHEQYF. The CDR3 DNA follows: TGTGCCACCAGCCATAACAGGGGGCTCCACGAGCAGTACTTC.

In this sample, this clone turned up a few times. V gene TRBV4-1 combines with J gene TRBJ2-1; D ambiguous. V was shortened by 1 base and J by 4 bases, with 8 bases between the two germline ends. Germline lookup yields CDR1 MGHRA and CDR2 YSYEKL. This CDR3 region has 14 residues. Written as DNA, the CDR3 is TGCGCCAGCAGCCAAGTAGAGGATTACAATGAGCAGTTCTTC. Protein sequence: CASSQVEDYNEQFF.

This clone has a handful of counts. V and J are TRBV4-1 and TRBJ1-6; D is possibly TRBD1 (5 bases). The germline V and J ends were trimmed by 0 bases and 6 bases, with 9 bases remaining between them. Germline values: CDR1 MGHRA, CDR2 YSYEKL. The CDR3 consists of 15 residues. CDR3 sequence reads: CASSQETGPNSPLHF. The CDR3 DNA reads TGCGCCAGCAGCCAAGAAACGGGGCCTAATTCACCCCTCCACTTT.

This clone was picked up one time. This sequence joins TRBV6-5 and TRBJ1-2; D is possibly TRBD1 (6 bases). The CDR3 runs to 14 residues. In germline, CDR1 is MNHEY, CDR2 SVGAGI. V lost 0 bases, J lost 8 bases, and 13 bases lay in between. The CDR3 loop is CASSYSQGMMGYTF. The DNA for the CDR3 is TGTGCCAGCAGTTACTCTCAGGGGATGATGGGCTACACCTTC.

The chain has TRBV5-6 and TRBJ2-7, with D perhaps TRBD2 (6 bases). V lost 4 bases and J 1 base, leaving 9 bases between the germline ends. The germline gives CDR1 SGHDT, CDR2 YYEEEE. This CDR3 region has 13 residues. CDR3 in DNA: TGTGCCAGCAGCCCTGGGGGGTCCTACGAGCAGTACTTC. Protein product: CASSPGGSYEQYF.

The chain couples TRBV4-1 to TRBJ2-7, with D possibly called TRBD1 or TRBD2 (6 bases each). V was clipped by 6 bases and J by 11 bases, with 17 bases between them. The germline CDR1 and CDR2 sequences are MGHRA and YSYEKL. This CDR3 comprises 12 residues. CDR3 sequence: CASSPGGQSKYF. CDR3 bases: TGCGCCAGCAGTCCTGGGGGGCAGAGTAAGTACTTC.

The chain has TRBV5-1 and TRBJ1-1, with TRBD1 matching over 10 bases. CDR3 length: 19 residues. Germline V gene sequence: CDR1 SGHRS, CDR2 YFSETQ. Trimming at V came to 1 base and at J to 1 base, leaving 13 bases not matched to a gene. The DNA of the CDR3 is TGCGCCAGCAGCTTGCGGCTGTTGACAGGGGGCGTGGGGAACACTGAAGCTTTCTTT. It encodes CASSLRLLTGGVGNTEAFF.

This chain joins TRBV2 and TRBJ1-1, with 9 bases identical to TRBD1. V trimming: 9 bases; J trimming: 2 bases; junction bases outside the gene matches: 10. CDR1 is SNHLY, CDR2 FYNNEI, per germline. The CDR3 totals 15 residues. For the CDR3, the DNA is TGTGCCAGAACCCAGACGACAGGGGGTAACACTGAAGCTTTCTTT. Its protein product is CARTQTTGGNTEAFF.

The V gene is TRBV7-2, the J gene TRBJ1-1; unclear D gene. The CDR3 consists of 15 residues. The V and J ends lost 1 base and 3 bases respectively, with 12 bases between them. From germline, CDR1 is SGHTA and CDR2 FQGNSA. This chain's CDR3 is CASSLVPGLHTEAFF. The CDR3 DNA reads TGTGCCAGCAGCTTAGTTCCAGGTTTACACACTGAAGCTTTCTTT. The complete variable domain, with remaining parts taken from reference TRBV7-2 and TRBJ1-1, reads GAGVSQSPSNKVTEKGKDVELRCDPISGHTALYWYRQSLGQGLEFLIYFQGNSAPDKSGLPSDRFSAERTGGSVSTLTIQRTQQEDSAVYLCASSLVPGLHTEAFFGQGTRLTVV.

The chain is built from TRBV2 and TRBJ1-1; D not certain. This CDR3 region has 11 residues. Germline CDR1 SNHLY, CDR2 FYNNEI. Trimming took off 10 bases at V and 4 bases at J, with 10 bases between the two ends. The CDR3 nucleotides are TGTGCCAAAATGATGGTCACTGAAGCTTTCTTT. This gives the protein CAKMMVTEAFF.

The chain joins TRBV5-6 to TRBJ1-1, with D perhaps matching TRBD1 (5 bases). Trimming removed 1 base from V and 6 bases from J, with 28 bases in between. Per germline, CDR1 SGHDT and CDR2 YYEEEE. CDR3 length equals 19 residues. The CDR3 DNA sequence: TGTGCCAGCAGCTTGAGTCGGGCCCGGGCAGGGCCCCCCGACGCTGAAGCTTTCTTT. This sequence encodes CASSLSRARAGPPDAEAFF.

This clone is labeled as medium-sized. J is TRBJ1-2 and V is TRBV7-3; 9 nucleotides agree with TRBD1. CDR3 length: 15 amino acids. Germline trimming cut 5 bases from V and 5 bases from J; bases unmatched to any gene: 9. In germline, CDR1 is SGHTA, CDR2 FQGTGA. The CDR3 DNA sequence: TGTGCCAGCAGCCTAGGACAGGGGCGGAGGTATGGCTACACCTTC. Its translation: CASSLGQGRRYGYTF.

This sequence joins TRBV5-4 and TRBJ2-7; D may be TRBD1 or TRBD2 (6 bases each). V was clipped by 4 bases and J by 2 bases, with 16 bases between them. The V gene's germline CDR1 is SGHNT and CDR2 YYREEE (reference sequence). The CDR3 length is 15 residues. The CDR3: CASSKRAGHPYEQYF. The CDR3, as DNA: TGTGCCAGCAGCAAACGGGCGGGACACCCCTACGAGCAGTACTTC.

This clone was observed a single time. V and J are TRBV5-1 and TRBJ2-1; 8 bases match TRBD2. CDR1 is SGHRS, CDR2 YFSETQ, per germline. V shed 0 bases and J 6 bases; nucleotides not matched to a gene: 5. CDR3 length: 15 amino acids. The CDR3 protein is CASSLEGGGSNEQFF. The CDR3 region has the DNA TGCGCCAGCAGCTTGGAAGGCGGGGGGAGCAATGAGCAGTTCTTC.

The CDR3 nucleotides are TGCGCCAGCTCTCCGGGGACTCCCTACGAGCAGTACTTC. This encodes CASSPGTPYEQYF. The chain combines TRBV4-1 with TRBJ2-7; perhaps TRBD2 as D (6 bases). CDR3 size: 13 residues. Germline CDR1 MGHRA, CDR2 YSYEKL. V was cut by 8 bases and J by 2 bases, with 13 bases left in between.

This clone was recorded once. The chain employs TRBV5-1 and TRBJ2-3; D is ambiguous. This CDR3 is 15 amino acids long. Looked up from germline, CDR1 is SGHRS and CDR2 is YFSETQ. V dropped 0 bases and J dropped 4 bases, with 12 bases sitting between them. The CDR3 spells CASSLVQDVADTQYF. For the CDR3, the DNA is TGCGCCAGCAGCTTGGTGCAGGATGTAGCAGATACGCAGTATTTT.